These 24 T cell receptor beta chains were all obtained from the same sample, sequenced in a study of spatial heterogeneity in lung cancer. TCRdb processed the 5' RACE reads anew with MiXCR; each CDR3 protein has one entry. Seen here are some 41,000 distinct CDR3 sequences, about 6.7% observed once, and the top ten hold around 45%. Specified time point: sample taken at primary tumor resection. From tumor, nontumor lung or frozen PBMC, whole RNA was taken unsorted for sequencing. The sample here was PBMCs, taken at surgery. These receptors all stem from a female donor with early-stage non-small cell lung cancer.

The V and J genes are TRBV18 and TRBJ2-7; 10 nucleotides align to TRBD1. Germline V gives CDR1 KGHSH, CDR2 LQKENI. The CDR3 extends over 16 amino acids. Trimming removed 1 base from V and 0 bases from J; junction bases left unmatched: 3. The CDR3, as DNA: TGTGCCAGCTCACCACGAGGGACAGGGGTCTCCTACGAGCAGTACTTC. Protein sequence: CASSPRGTGVSYEQYF.

This clonotype was counted at least ten times. The chain carries TRBV5-1 and TRBJ2-1; 9 bases line up with TRBD1. The junction had 3 bases not matched to a gene; V was cut back by 0 bases and J by 8 bases. The CDR3 sequence is 14 residues long. CDR1 is SGHRS and CDR2 is YFSETQ in the germline V gene. CDR3 in amino acids: CASSLAGQGYEQFF. The DNA for the CDR3 is TGCGCCAGCAGCTTGGCGGGACAGGGCTATGAGCAGTTCTTC.

This rearrangement joins TRBV6-5 to TRBJ1-3, with D unresolved. Trimming stripped 5 bases from V and 0 bases from J, with 14 bases between. CDR1 MNHEY and CDR2 SVGAGI come from the germline V gene. CDR3 length: 16 residues. The CDR3 protein is CASSRHRPRSGNTIYF. DNA for the CDR3: TGTGCCAGCAGTCGCCACCGACCGCGCTCTGGAAACACCATATATTTT.

This chain connects TRBV6-1 to TRBJ1-5; TRBD1 matches at 11 bases. The CDR3 loop spans 15 amino acids. Germline CDR1 MNHNS, CDR2 SASEGT. V was pared by 2 bases and J by 7 bases, with 4 bases of the junction left unmatched. The CDR3 bases are TGTGCCAGCAGTGAACCGGGACAGGGGGTCCAGCCCCAGCATTTT. This gives the protein CASSEPGQGVQPQHF.

This clonotype was counted between two and nine times. V usage is TRBV6-2 or TRBV6-3 and J usage is TRBJ2-4; no reliable D call. Germline values: CDR1 MNHEY, CDR2 SVGEGT. This CDR3 is built from 15 residues. V was trimmed by 3 bases and J by 3 bases, leaving 12 bases between them. The CDR3 bases are TGTGCCAGCAGTTATTCAGGTATCGACAAAAACATTCAGTACTTC. The encoded protein is CASSYSGIDKNIQYF.

The V and J genes are TRBV20-1 and TRBJ1-1; possibly TRBD1 for D (5 bases). Germline V lookup: CDR1 DFQATT, CDR2 SNEGSKA (reference sequence). The V gene lost 7 bases and the J gene lost 4 bases, with 16 bases spanning the gap. The CDR3 is made up of 13 amino acids. Here the CDR3 DNA reads TGCAGTGAGTTCGAGGTGGGGGGCACTGAAGCTTTCTTT. As protein: CSEFEVGGTEAFF.

The chain combines TRBV2 with TRBJ2-7; the D call may be TRBD1 or TRBD2 (5 bases each). Between the trimmed V and J ends, which lost 10 bases and 3 bases, there was a span of 16 bases. The CDR3 extends over 13 amino acids. CDR1 is SNHLY and CDR2 is FYNNEI in the germline V gene. CDR3 sequence (DNA): TGTGCCACTACATGGGGACCCAGCTACGAGCAGTACTTC. It codes for CATTWGPSYEQYF.

This clonotype turned up a few times. This sequence joins TRBV12-3 or TRBV12-4 and TRBJ2-1, with D perhaps TRBD2 (6 bases). The V end lost 8 bases, the J end lost 5 bases, and 13 bases lay between the germline ends. This CDR3 region has 13 residues. The CDR3 region has the DNA TGTGCCAGCGGATTGGGCGGGGACAATGAGCAGTTCTTC. This gives the protein CASGLGGDNEQFF.

The table lists this clonotype with many counts. This chain links TRBV27 with TRBJ1-5, with TRBD1 as a possible D gene (6 bases). CDR3 length equals 13 residues. Per the germline V gene, CDR1 is MNHEY and CDR2 is SMNVEV (reference sequence). Trimming took off 4 bases at V and 4 bases at J, with 8 bases between the two ends. DNA of the CDR3: TGTGCCAGCAGTTGGGGGGCGAATCAGCCCCAGCATTTT. It is translated as CASSWGANQPQHF.

This clonotype was detected many times. This chain joins TRBV4-1 and TRBJ2-3, with TRBD2 matching 13 bases. Losses at the gene ends were 0 bases for V and 5 bases for J; bases not matched to a gene: 2. The CDR3 loop spans 16 amino acids. Germline V lookup: CDR1 MGHRA, CDR2 YSYEKL. Here the CDR3 reads CASSQELAGGQDTQYF. CDR3 nucleotides: TGCGCCAGCAGCCAAGAACTAGCGGGGGGGCAAGATACGCAGTATTTT.

This clonotype was seen at least ten times. The V and J genes are TRBV28 and TRBJ1-2; tentatively, D is TRBD1 (5 bases). Germline V CDR1 and CDR2: MDHEN, SYDVKM. The CDR3 has 12 residues. V was shortened by 9 bases and J by 5 bases, with 13 bases between the two germline ends. CDR3 DNA sequence: TGTGCCAGTCACGACAGCCCTTATGGCTACACCTTC. The encoded protein is CASHDSPYGYTF.

This clonotype was found many times. V and J are TRBV20-1 and TRBJ1-1; D call uncertain. Germline V gene lookup returns CDR1 DFQATT and CDR2 SNEGSKA (reference sequence). V lost 0 bases and J lost 5, with 16 bases in between. The CDR3 is made up of 15 amino acids. The CDR3 DNA reads as TGCAGTGCTAGAGATTTCAAGGGTTGGGGAACTGAAGCTTTCTTT. Its translation: CSARDFKGWGTEAFF.

In its sample, this clonotype was seen many times. J is TRBJ2-5 and V is TRBV12-3 or TRBV12-4; 9 bases map to TRBD1. CDR3 length: 18 amino acids. V lost 4 bases to trimming and J lost 5 bases; unmatched junction nucleotides: 17. The CDR3 region has the DNA TGTGCCAGCAGTTCACGCGTCCCGGGACAGGGAGGGTATGAGACCCAGTACTTC. This translates into CASSSRVPGQGGYETQYF.

The chain recombines TRBV7-9 with TRBJ2-7, with D unresolved. Trimming removed 1 base from V and 3 bases from J, with 10 bases in between. In germline, CDR1 is SEHNR, CDR2 FQNEAQ (reference sequence). This CDR3 comprises 14 residues. CDR3 coding DNA: TGTGCCAGCAGCTTAGTCGGCAGCTACTACGAGCAGTACTTC. As protein: CASSLVGSYYEQYF.

This clonotype occurred many times. V gene TRBV10-3 combines with J gene TRBJ2-3; perhaps D is TRBD1 or TRBD2 (5 bases each). The ends were cut back, 0 bases at V and 0 bases at J, with 10 bases in the middle. This CDR3 has 16 residues. CDR1 is ENHRY, CDR2 SYGVKD, per germline. The CDR3 DNA reads as TGTGCCATCAGTGAGTCGGGGGAAATAAGCACAGATACGCAGTATTTT. It translates to CAISESGEISTDTQYF.

A remark on this clonotype: A clone one base away is much larger, so this may be a read error. The V and J genes are TRBV9 and TRBJ2-1; TRBD2 is a possible D gene (5 bases). The CDR3 runs 13 residues. CDR1 is SGDLS, CDR2 YYNGEE, per germline. CDR3 residues: CASSPRLAYERFF. The CDR3 coding sequence is TGTGCCAGCAGCCCCAGGCTAGCCTATGAGCGGTTCTTC.

As to this clonotype: A much larger clone is a single base away; this may be a read error. The J gene is TRBJ1-5, the V gene TRBV7-8; D is ambiguous. The V and J ends lost 1 base and 6 bases respectively, with 16 bases between them. The length of the CDR3 is 16 residues. The germline V gene has CDR1 SGHVS and CDR2 FQNEAQ. Written as DNA, the CDR3 is TGTGCCAGCAGCTTAGACCAGTCACCGAGGCGTCAGCCCCAGCATTTT. This sequence encodes CASSLDQSPRRQPQHF.

At least ten counts were recorded for this clonotype. The J gene is TRBJ1-5, the V gene TRBV29-1; the match to TRBD1 covers 7 bases. The ends lost 0 bases at V and 3 bases at J; junction bases unmatched: 11. CDR3 length equals 17 residues. The V gene's germline CDR1 is SQVTM and CDR2 ANQGSEA. In DNA form, the CDR3 reads TGCAGCGTTGAAGATGTAGGTGCAGGGGGAATCAATCAGCCCCAGCATTTT. It codes for CSVEDVGAGGINQPQHF.

The gene calls are TRBV6-1 and TRBJ2-4; a possible D gene is TRBD2 (6 bases). Trimming removed 8 bases at V and 2 bases at J, with 13 bases between. In germline, CDR1 is MNHNS, CDR2 SASEGT. This CDR3 has 14 residues. The CDR3 coding sequence is TGTGCCAGCCTGGAAGGAGGGACCAAAAACATTCAGTACTTC. Translated, it gives CASLEGGTKNIQYF.

This chain connects TRBV9 to TRBJ2-7; 8 nucleotides align to TRBD1. Losses at the gene ends were 0 bases for V and 3 bases for J; bases not matched to a gene: 5. CDR1 SGDLS and CDR2 YYNGEE come from the germline V gene. The CDR3 is made up of 15 amino acids. The CDR3 DNA reads as TGTGCCAGCAGCGTAGACGTGACAGGGGTCTACGAGCAGTACTTC. It encodes CASSVDVTGVYEQYF. Using reference TRBV9 and TRBJ2-7 for the parts outside the CDR3, the full variable domain is DSGVTQTPKHLITATGQRVTLRCSPRSGDLSVYWYQQSLDQGLQFLIQYYNGEERAKGNILERFSAQQFPDLHSELNLSSLELGDSALYFCASSVDVTGVYEQYFGPGTRLTVT.

This clonotype was seen more than once but under ten times. The V call is TRBV7-2, the J call TRBJ2-1; D is perhaps TRBD2 (5 bases). V was cut by 5 bases and J by 2 bases, with 16 bases left in between. This CDR3 region has 16 residues. CDR1 is SGHTA, CDR2 FQGNSA, per germline. CDR3 sequence: CASSRMSGATYNEQFF. Here the CDR3 DNA reads TGTGCCAGCAGCCGGATGAGCGGAGCTACCTACAATGAGCAGTTCTTC.

The rearrangement links TRBV19 to TRBJ1-5; the D gene is possibly TRBD1 (5 bases). CDR3 length: 17 residues. Trimming removed 3 bases at V and 5 bases at J, with 20 bases between. From germline, CDR1 is LNHDA and CDR2 SQIVND (reference sequence). The CDR3 sequence: CASSILPDGARDQPQHF. The CDR3 nucleotides read TGTGCCAGTAGTATCCTTCCAGACGGCGCCAGGGATCAGCCCCAGCATTTT.

There are many counts of this clonotype. The V and J genes are TRBV7-2 and TRBJ1-2; no reliable D call. From germline, CDR1 is SGHTA and CDR2 FQGNSA. CDR3 length: 14 residues. Trimming cost V 0 bases and J 2 bases, with 7 bases left between them. CDR3 sequence (DNA): TGTGCCAGCAGCTTAGCACGTCAAAACTATGGCTACACCTTC. It encodes CASSLARQNYGYTF.

This clonotype was picked up many times. The V call is TRBV10-3, the J call TRBJ2-7, with D perhaps matching TRBD1 or TRBD2 (5 bases each). Germline CDR1 is ENHRY and CDR2 is SYGVKD. The CDR3 runs to 15 residues. V lost 0 bases and J 5 bases, leaving 14 bases between the germline ends. The CDR3 coding sequence is TGTGCCATCAGTGAGTCCCCGGGACCTGGGAACGAGCAGTACTTC. It is translated as CAISESPGPGNEQYF.